This TCR beta chain stems from a study of cytomegalovirus exposure and HLA in healthy donors. Study-wide findings and caveats: About 87% or about 30% of the time was how often most TCR beta V segments were productive, according to an earlier analysis. It was reported that TCR beta sequences correctly inferred the HLA-A and HLA-B alleles for most subjects. Analysis was performed later, and it showed HLA-associated TCR beta chains to be more clonally expanded than equally common others.

The study ran its PCR with 60 Vbeta and 13 Jbeta primers. Produced via immunoSEQ multiplex PCR; TCRdb's table is partial and in-frame only. The sample includes about 170,000 clones, approximately 85% of them seen just once. The CDR3 extends over 20 amino acids. In this sample, this clone turned up once. Its antigen is unidentified. Material: PBMCs. This receptor was obtained from a man younger than 30 in good health and CMV-seropositive. The chain is built from TRBV21-1 and TRBJ2-2; the D call TRBD2 from the table was never checked on the DNA. TRBV21-1 is deemed a pseudogene. The CDR3: CASRTRGRCGGPKNTGELFF. The CDR3 bases are TGTGCCAGCAGAACTAGGGGGAGGTGCGGGGGGCCCAAAAACACCGGGGAGCTGTTTTTT.